Listed here are 8 T cell receptor beta chains from one sample, sequenced in a study of CD8 T cells in Susac syndrome. With random hexamers, 0.5 to 1 ug RNA was reverse transcribed. MiXCR, run by TCRdb on the immunoSEQ multiplex PCR reads, gives a single entry per CDR3 protein. The sample lists about 240,000 distinct CDR3 sequences; 90% to 96% were seen once. The sample was CD4+ T cells from PBMCs. The receptors were gathered from a human donor with Susac syndrome.

The genes are TRBV7-3 and TRBJ2-3, with 8 nucleotides matching TRBD1. The CDR3 extends over 15 amino acids. The J segment lost 8 bases and the V segment lost 2 bases, leaving 9 bases of the junction unmatched. Germline CDR1 reads SGHTA; CDR2 reads FQGTGA. This CDR3 is CASSLGDRSGGTQYF. CDR3 DNA: TGTGCCAGCAGCTTAGGGGACAGGTCTGGCGGTACGCAGTATTTT.

The chain couples TRBV18 to TRBJ2-7; D possibly corresponds to TRBD2 (5 bases). The germline V gene has CDR1 KGHSH and CDR2 LQKENI. There are 11 residues in the CDR3. Trimming left V 6 bases short and J 5 bases short, with 8 bases between. DNA of the CDR3: TGTGCCAGCTCTTGGGGAGACGAGCAGTACTTC. Protein product: CASSWGDEQYF.

The J gene is TRBJ2-5, the V gene TRBV5-1, with D tentatively TRBD1 (6 bases). With 0 bases removed from V and 4 bases from J, the gap between germline ends came to 10 bases. The CDR3 consists of 14 residues. Germline values: CDR1 SGHRS, CDR2 YFSETQ. CDR3 protein: CASSLGGRSETQYF. The DNA for the CDR3 is TGCGCCAGCAGCTTGGGGGGGCGATCAGAGACCCAGTACTTC.

This chain connects TRBV4-2 to TRBJ2-5; no definite D call. Trimming left V 0 bases short and J 6 bases short, with 5 bases between. This CDR3 spans 12 amino acids. Germline-derived CDR1 and CDR2 are LGHNA and YNFKEQ. CDR3 protein: CASSQEWKTQYF. CDR3 nucleotide sequence: TGTGCCAGCAGCCAAGAGTGGAAGACCCAGTACTTC.

The rearrangement uses TRBV13 and TRBJ2-2; 7 bases fit TRBD1. The CDR3 covers 15 residues. With V trimmed by 3 bases and J by 0 bases, 1 base remained unmatched. Germline loops: CDR1 PRHDT, CDR2 FYEKMQ (reference sequence). The CDR3 bases are TGTGCCAGCAGCTTCGACAGGGCGAACACCGGGGAGCTGTTTTTT. Translated, it gives CASSFDRANTGELFF.

The chain couples TRBV7-6 to TRBJ2-1; 12 bases are a match to TRBD2. There are 16 residues in the CDR3. Germline CDR1 SGHVS, CDR2 FNYEAQ. J was trimmed by 5 bases and V by 2 bases; bases with no gene match: 4. DNA of the CDR3: TGTGCCAGCAGCTTAAGAGGGACTAGCGGGCACAATGAGCAGTTCTTC. Its translation is CASSLRGTSGHNEQFF.

V is TRBV12-3 or TRBV12-4 and J is TRBJ2-7, with 7 bases that match TRBD2. V lost 6 bases and J lost 4; bases outside the gene matches: 15. The CDR3 is 16 amino acids. CDR3 DNA: TGTGCCAGCAGCCCGTCTCCCGGAGCGGGATCGTACGAGCAGTACTTC. The encoded protein is CASSPSPGAGSYEQYF.

This chain joins TRBV20-1 and TRBJ2-2, with 8 bases matching TRBD2. Germline V CDR1 and CDR2: DFQATT, SNEGSKA (reference sequence). The CDR3 has 16 residues. Germline trimming cut 4 bases from V and 5 bases from J; bases unmatched to any gene: 12. This CDR3 reads CSATPWAGGSTGELFF. CDR3 bases: TGCAGTGCTACCCCTTGGGCGGGAGGAAGTACCGGGGAGCTGTTTTTT.